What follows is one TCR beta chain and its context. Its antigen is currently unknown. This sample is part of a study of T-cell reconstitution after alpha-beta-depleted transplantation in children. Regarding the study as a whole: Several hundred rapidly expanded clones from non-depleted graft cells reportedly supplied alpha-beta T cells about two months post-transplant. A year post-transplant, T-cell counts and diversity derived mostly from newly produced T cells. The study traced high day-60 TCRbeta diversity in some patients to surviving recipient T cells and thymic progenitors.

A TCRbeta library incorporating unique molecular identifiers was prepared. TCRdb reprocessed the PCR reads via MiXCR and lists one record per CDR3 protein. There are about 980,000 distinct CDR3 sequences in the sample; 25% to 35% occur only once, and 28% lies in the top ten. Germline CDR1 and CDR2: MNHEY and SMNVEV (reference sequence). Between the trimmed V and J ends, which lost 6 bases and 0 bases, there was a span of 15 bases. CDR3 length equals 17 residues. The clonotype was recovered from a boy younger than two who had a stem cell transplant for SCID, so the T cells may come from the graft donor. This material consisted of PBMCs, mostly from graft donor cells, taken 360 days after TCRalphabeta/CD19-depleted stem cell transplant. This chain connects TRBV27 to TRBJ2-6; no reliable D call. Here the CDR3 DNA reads TGTGCCAGCAGCGCCTCCAACAGTCTCTCTGGGGCCAACGTCCTGACTTTC. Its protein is CASSASNSLSGANVLTF.